This T cell receptor (beta chain) was recovered during a study of OX40 agonist ivuxolimab in advanced cancers. Study-wide findings and caveats: Clonal expansion by week 6 occurred in CD4+ and CD8+ blood T cells (at 0.1 to 3.0 mg/kg).

The V end lost 4 bases, the J end lost 7 bases, and 10 bases lay between the germline ends. This CDR3 spans 12 amino acids. Per germline, CDR1 MGHRA and CDR2 YSYEKL. A remark on this clone: The antigen is unknown.

Profiling relied on immunoSEQ multiplex PCR, and the TCRdb table lists in-frame clones only, not all of them. The top ten hold about 32% of the sample, which has tens of thousands of clones, about four fifths seen once. This TCR came from an adult with an advanced solid tumor such as melanoma, head and neck, liver or kidney cancer. This chain links TRBV4-1 with TRBJ1-1, with D possibly TRBD1 on 5 matching bases. Sequencing was performed on CD4+ or CD8+ T cells sorted from blood, taken in a trial of the OX40 agonist ivuxolimab. The CDR3 sequence: CASSRDLSEAFF. CDR3 nucleotide sequence: TGCGCCAGCAGCCGGGACTTGAGTGAAGCTTTCTTT.